This entry describes one TCR beta chain. Ten or more counts support this clone. Its cognate antigen has yet to be identified. No clone much larger than this one lies a single base away; base qualities are absent. This sample stems from a study of glioma-infiltrating T cells after dendritic cell vaccination (dated by TCRdb to the mid-2010s). Notes on the research overall: A cohort of about 15 glioblastoma patients from Phase I and II dendritic cell vaccination trials was included, of whom 9 were newly diagnosed and 6 had recurrent disease. Survival after dendritic cell vaccination was correlated with TCR sequencing metrics, including TIL content and tumor-blood repertoire overlap. Each patient was given three intradermal dendritic cell vaccine injections, spaced two weeks apart, in the arm below the axilla. Patients received autologous tumor lysate-pulsed dendritic cell vaccination between 2003 and 2012. In glioblastoma patients vaccinated with dendritic cells, deep sequencing of TCR beta CDR3 regions served to measure tumor-infiltrating lymphocyte content and to compare repertoires between tumor and blood. To make the vaccine, monocyte-derived dendritic cells were cultured for roughly seven days with IL-4 and GM-CSF and then pulsed overnight with autologous tumor lysate.

What the authors observed across the whole study: TCR clonality showed no direct relationship with survival, which suggests that a diverse polyclonal response may matter. The cohort was small and heterogeneous, few patients had complete blood and tumor sets, and even fewer had initial-recurrent tumor pairs. Higher estimated pretreatment TIL content predicted longer time to progression and overall survival after dendritic cell vaccination. The three-group TCR overlap response model was characterized as speculative, and prospective validation of the model was stated to be required.

For CDR1 and CDR2, the germline V gene (reference sequence) lists SGHNT and YYREEE. V lost 4 bases and J lost 4 bases, and the count of bases not matched to a germline gene is 2. Inclusive of the bounding cysteine and phenylalanine, the CDR3 is 12 residues long. Only CDR3 DNA is held: 36 bases, read in frame from base 1. The immunoSEQ assay amplified TCRB CDR3 regions from roughly 2 micrograms of genomic DNA, or from all available DNA when less than that amount was available. For multiplex PCR, 60 forward primers for TCR V beta segments and 13 reverse primers for J beta segments were used. Synthetic control templates were spiked into each sample at limiting dilution to estimate reads per starting template. Sequencing produced 87 bp reads on the Illumina HiSeq System. The paper's data handling went like this. PCR and sequencing errors were removed by a nearest neighbor algorithm that merged closely related sequences. TCR overlap was defined as the percentage of unique tumor TCR beta sequences that were also found in the peripheral blood of the same patient. Here the immuneACCESS table is served through TCRdb, limited to in-frame sequences with V and J called. Missing clones are a known gap in these copies; in checked studies unresolved V genes cover under half, and the rest lacks a known reason. The DNA was the basis for D and trimming; V, J and clone size are from that table. The sample table shows 80,000 to 95,000 clones, and 75% to 90% are seen once. The ten largest clones take up 8.5% of the sample.

Per the publication, the time point label means: after dendritic cell vaccination, including at tumor progression/relapse. To be selected, patients needed enough residual fresh-frozen tumor tissue and more than two years of available survival data. None of the glioblastoma patients carried an isocitrate dehydrogenase mutation, although molecular status otherwise varied. PBMC were collected before vaccination, two weeks after the third vaccination, and at tumor progression when it occurred. The Qiagen DNeasy Blood extraction Kit was used to extract genomic DNA. The sequences come from blood, collected after dendritic cell vaccination. The sequence was obtained from a human donor with glioblastoma. This sequence uses TRBV5-4 and TRBJ2-7, with 7 junctional bases fitting TRBD1. The DNA sequence is given as TGTGCCAGCAGCCCGGACAGGTACGAGCAGTACTTC. Translated, this is CASSPDRYEQYF.